The 11 T cell receptor beta chains in this list originate from one sample, sequenced in a study of Graves' ophthalmopathy and Graves' hyperthyroidism. TCR beta CDR3 regions were amplified from RNA transcripts. Second-round multiplex PCR followed a first-round RT-PCR using HTBI primers. TCRdb analysed the multiplex PCR reads with MiXCR anew, one entry per CDR3 protein. The sample lists over a million distinct CDR3 sequences, approximately 35% occurring once. What was sequenced was peripheral blood or thyroid tissue (not recorded which). The receptor source for this set is an adult man with Graves' hyperthyroidism.

At least ten counts were recorded for this clonotype. This chain joins TRBV9 and TRBJ2-5, with a weak D call TRBD2 (6 bases). Germline values: CDR1 SGDLS, CDR2 YYNGEE. Deletions cut 2 bases from V and 1 base from J, with 9 bases between. This CDR3 contains 14 residues. The CDR3 DNA sequence: TGTGCCAGCAGCGTTCGGGGGAGCCAAGAGACCCAGTACTTC. Residues: CASSVRGSQETQYF.

In its sample, this clonotype was seen once. The rearrangement uses TRBV6-4 and TRBJ1-2, with D uncertain. The CDR3 has 15 residues. Germline-derived CDR1 and CDR2 are MRHNA and SNTAGT. The V gene lost 6 bases and the J gene lost 2 bases, with 16 bases spanning the gap. The CDR3 DNA reads as TGTGCCAGCAGCATGACTATGACGGCGAACTATGGCTACACCTTC. Translation gives CASSMTMTANYGYTF.

This clonotype was recorded once. This may stem from a read error, because a much larger clone lies one nucleotide away. The chain carries TRBV20-1 and TRBJ2-5; 8 nucleotides align to TRBD2. The CDR3 is made up of 18 amino acids. Germline V gives CDR1 DFQATT, CDR2 SNEGSKA (reference sequence). The ends lost 2 bases at V and 5 bases at J; junction bases unmatched: 19. CDR3 protein: CSARPRAGLGGGLETQYF. The CDR3 DNA reads TGCAGTGCTAGACCTCGTGCTGGTCTGGGCGGGGGGCTCGAGACCCAGTACTTC.

The chain joins TRBV6-2 or TRBV6-3 to TRBJ1-5; D gene unclear. This CDR3 comprises 13 residues. The germline V gene has CDR1 MNHEY and CDR2 SVGEGT. V dropped 5 bases and J dropped 6 bases, with 11 bases sitting between them. The CDR3 DNA reads as TGTGCCAGCAGTCGGGTTTCCAGTCAGCCCCAGCATTTT. It specifies CASSRVSSQPQHF.

As concerns this clonotype: In this CDR3 the conserved last residue, phenylalanine or tryptophan, is missing, so a read error is likely. The limits of the CDR3 on the DNA are not certain, so only TCRdb's listed CDR3 is given. The chain recombines TRBV12-3 or TRBV12-4 with TRBJ1-5. The CDR3 spans 9 amino acids, including both terminal residues. CDR3: CASSLGQDL.

This clonotype was counted a single time. A read error is possible here, since a much larger clone lies one base away. The CDR3 sequence is CAGSLKDGSTNEKLFF. For the CDR3, the DNA is TGTGCCGGCAGCTTAAAGGACGGGAGTACTAATGAAAAACTGTTTTTT. The chain carries TRBV7-2 and TRBJ1-4; D is unclear. This CDR3 spans 16 amino acids. Germline assignment: CDR1 SGHTA and CDR2 FQGNSA.

This clonotype was seen ten or more times. The V call is TRBV7-2, the J call TRBJ2-2; D not resolved. The CDR3 has 14 amino acids. The V gene's germline CDR1 is SGHTA and CDR2 FQGNSA. V was shortened by 1 base and J by 4 bases, with 7 bases between the two germline ends. CDR3 bases: TGTGCCAGCAGCTTAGTGGTCCCCACCGGGGAGCTGTTTTTT. Its protein product is CASSLVVPTGELFF.

This clonotype showed up just a few times. The V gene is TRBV12-3 or TRBV12-4, the J gene TRBJ1-1; D may be TRBD1 (5 bases). Trimming removed 8 bases from V and 2 bases from J, with 9 bases in between. The CDR3 is 12 residues long. The chain's CDR3 is CASSDINTEAFF. CDR3 bases: TGTGCCAGCTCGGACATAAACACTGAAGCTTTCTTT.

CDR3 DNA: TGTGCCAGCAGCCGCTTATCAACACAGGGGCCGGTAACCCAGTACTTC. It is translated as CASSRLSTQGPVTQYF. The V call is TRBV6-5, the J call TRBJ2-5, with 7 bases identical to TRBD1. Germline V gene lookup returns CDR1 MNHEY and CDR2 SVGAGI. This CDR3 has 16 amino acids. After removal of 6 bases from V and 8 bases from J, the junction contained 18 bases not matched to a gene.

The chain uses TRBV20-1 and TRBJ2-7; tentatively, D is TRBD1 (5 bases). CDR1 DFQATT and CDR2 SNEGSKA come from the germline V gene (reference sequence). The CDR3 has 16 residues. V was pared by 1 base and J by 0 bases, with 16 bases between. The CDR3 reads CSARATRQLYSYEQYF. CDR3 nucleotides: TGCAGTGCTAGAGCCACCCGACAGCTTTACTCCTACGAGCAGTACTTC.

This clonotype was picked up many times. J is TRBJ2-2 and V is TRBV24-1, with 7 nucleotides matching TRBD2. J lost 5 bases, V lost 8 bases, and 4 bases had no gene match. In germline, CDR1 is KGHDR, CDR2 SFDVKD. The CDR3 has 13 amino acids. In nucleotides, the CDR3 is TGTGCCACCACATTCGGGGGGACCGGGGAGCTGTTTTTT. This translates into CATTFGGTGELFF.